There are a few counts of the clone carrying this T cell receptor (beta chain). The data originate from a study of CD8+ T cells in alopecia areata. For the study at large: Oral tofacitinib (5 to 10 mg twice daily) was administered to treated patients. Patients remained on tofacitinib for 6 to 18 months and then went 6 months without it.

The study team obtained lesional scalp punch biopsies and peripheral blood from alopecia areata patients. The sequencing template was cDNA reverse transcribed from extracted RNA. The assay was immunoSEQ multiplex PCR, and TCRdb's table has in-frame clones only and misses some. The sample carries about 98,000 clones, 35% to 50% recorded once. Trimming took off 3 bases at V and 5 bases at J, with 22 bases between the two ends. The germline V gene encodes CDR1 SQVTM and CDR2 ANQGSEA. CDR3 length: 16 amino acids. Sample: CD4+ T cells sorted from blood. V and J are TRBV29-1 and TRBJ2-5; the D gene could be TRBD1 or TRBD2 (5 bases each). This TCR was recovered from a human donor with alopecia areata. CDR3 residues: CSVERSGRLTGETQYF. DNA for the CDR3: TGCAGCGTTGAGCGTTCGGGGCGGCTAACTGGGGAGACCCAGTACTTC.